This passage covers 9 T cell receptor beta chains from one sample sequenced in a study of T cells in Graves' hyperthyroidism and ophthalmopathy. TCR beta CDR3 regions were amplified from RNA transcripts. The study used the HTBI primer set for a first-round RT-PCR of the TCR CDR3. MiXCR, applied by TCRdb to the multiplex PCR reads, yields one record per CDR3 protein. The sample records approximately 430,000 distinct CDR3 sequences, 15% to 18% being singletons. The sequencing input was blood. The receptors stem from a woman between 18 and 29 years old with Graves' hyperthyroidism.

This clonotype was recorded at least ten times. The chain employs TRBV20-1 and TRBJ1-1; the match to TRBD1 covers 7 bases. The germline V gene encodes CDR1 DFQATT and CDR2 SNEGSKA (reference sequence). J was trimmed by 0 bases and V by 5 bases; bases with no gene match: 3. This CDR3 comprises 13 residues. Here the CDR3 reads CSASQGMNTEAFF. The DNA of the CDR3 is TGCAGTGCTTCACAGGGGATGAACACTGAAGCTTTCTTT.

This clonotype appeared many times. This chain connects TRBV11-2 to TRBJ2-5, with D maybe TRBD1 (5 bases). Deletions cut 1 base from V and 5 bases from J, with 14 bases between. There are 15 residues in the CDR3. From germline, CDR1 is SGHAT and CDR2 FQNNGV. This chain's CDR3 is CASSLGRVNGETQYF. The CDR3 region has the DNA TGTGCCAGCAGCTTAGGCAGGGTGAATGGGGAGACCCAGTACTTC.

This clonotype appeared a few times. This sequence joins TRBV28 and TRBJ1-5; TRBD1 agrees at 8 bases. CDR1 and CDR2 from the germline V gene are MDHEN and SYDVKM. The CDR3 extends over 16 amino acids. The V and J ends lost 1 base and 4 bases, in that order; junction bases with no gene match: 6. CDR3 sequence: CASSLLGRGRNQPQHF. The DNA of the CDR3 is TGTGCCAGCAGTTTATTGGGCAGGGGGCGGAATCAGCCCCAGCATTTT.

The genes are TRBV20-1 and TRBJ2-7; D perhaps matches TRBD1 (5 bases). Germline values: CDR1 DFQATT, CDR2 SNEGSKA (reference sequence). The length of the CDR3 is 15 residues. The V end lost 0 bases, the J end lost 1 base, and 13 bases lay between the germline ends. The CDR3 loop reads CSAREGAGPSYEQYF. In DNA, the CDR3 is TGCAGTGCTAGAGAAGGGGCAGGACCATCCTACGAGCAGTACTTC.

The gene calls are TRBV3-1 and TRBJ2-6; the D call may be TRBD1 or TRBD2 (7 bases each). V lost 7 bases, J lost 2 bases, and 15 bases lay in between. Germline lookup yields CDR1 LGHDT and CDR2 YNNKEL (reference sequence). The CDR3 spans 16 residues. CDR3 coding DNA: TGTGCCAGCAACCGGGCAGGGGGGGCTGGGGCCAACGTCCTGACTTTC. It encodes CASNRAGGAGANVLTF.

This clonotype has at least ten counts. J is TRBJ1-5 and V is TRBV20-1; no clear D gene. The CDR3 sequence is 14 residues long. V was shortened by 5 bases and J by 4 bases, with 15 bases between the two germline ends. Germline V gives CDR1 DFQATT, CDR2 SNEGSKA (reference sequence). In DNA form, the CDR3 reads TGCAGTGCTCCCTCGGGAATCCCTAATCAGCCCCAGCATTTT. It yields the protein CSAPSGIPNQPQHF.

This clonotype was found many times. This sequence joins TRBV28 and TRBJ2-7; D is possibly TRBD1 (6 bases). Germline V gives CDR1 MDHEN, CDR2 SYDVKM. The CDR3 has 14 amino acids. The V and J ends lost 6 bases and 2 bases respectively, with 14 bases between them. The CDR3, as DNA: TGTGCCAGCAGCCCCCAGGGGACCACCTACGAGCAGTACTTC. Translating gives CASSPQGTTYEQYF.

This clonotype occurred many times. The J gene is TRBJ2-1, the V gene TRBV27; D is undetermined. Germline CDR1 and CDR2: MNHEY and SMNVEV (reference sequence). The CDR3 sequence is 16 residues long. V lost 7 bases and J 0 bases, leaving 16 bases between the germline ends. The CDR3 loop reads CASMKRPDNSYNEQFF. The CDR3 bases are TGTGCCAGCATGAAACGTCCGGATAACTCCTACAATGAGCAGTTCTTC.

This clonotype was seen repeatedly, ten times or more. J is TRBJ2-3 and V is TRBV14; 8 nucleotides agree with TRBD2. J gave up 3 bases and V 0 bases, and 8 bases lay outside the gene matches. Looked up from germline, CDR1 is SGHDN and CDR2 is FVKESK. The length of the CDR3 is 17 residues. This CDR3 reads CASSQDLIGRDTDTQYF. CDR3 DNA sequence: TGTGCCAGCAGCCAAGATTTGATCGGGAGGGATACAGATACGCAGTATTTT.